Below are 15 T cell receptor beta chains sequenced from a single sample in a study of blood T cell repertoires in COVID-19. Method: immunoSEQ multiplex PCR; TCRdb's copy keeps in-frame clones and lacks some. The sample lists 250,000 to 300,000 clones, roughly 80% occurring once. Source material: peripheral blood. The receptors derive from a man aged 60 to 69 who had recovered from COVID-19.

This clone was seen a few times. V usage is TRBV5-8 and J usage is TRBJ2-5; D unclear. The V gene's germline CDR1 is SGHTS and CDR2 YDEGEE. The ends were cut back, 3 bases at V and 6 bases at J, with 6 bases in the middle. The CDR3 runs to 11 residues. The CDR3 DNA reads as TGTGCCAGCAGCTCCCTAAAGACCCAGTACTTC. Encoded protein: CASSSLKTQYF.

CDR3 bases: TGTGCCAGCTCACCACCGGGACACCTCTACGAGCAGTACTTC. It is translated as CASSPPGHLYEQYF. The gene calls are TRBV18 and TRBJ2-7; tentatively, D is TRBD1 (6 bases). Trimming took 0 bases from V and 3 from J, leaving 9 bases between them. The CDR3 length is 14 residues. Germline V gene lookup returns CDR1 KGHSH and CDR2 LQKENI. Drawing the rest from reference TRBV18 and TRBJ2-7, the complete variable domain is NAGVMQNPRHLVRRRGQEARLRCSPMKGHSHVYWYRQLPEEGLKFMVYLQKENIIDESGMPKERFSAEFPKEGPSILRIQQVVRGDSAAYFCASSPPGHLYEQYFGPGTRLTVT.

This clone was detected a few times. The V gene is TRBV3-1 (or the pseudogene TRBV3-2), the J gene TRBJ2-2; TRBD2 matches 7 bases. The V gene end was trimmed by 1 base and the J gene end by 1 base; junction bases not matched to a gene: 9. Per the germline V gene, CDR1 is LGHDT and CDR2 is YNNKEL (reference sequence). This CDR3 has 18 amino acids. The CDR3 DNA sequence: TGTGCCAGCAGCCAAGGGTTGCCTAGCGGACGGAACACCGGGGAGCTGTTTTTT. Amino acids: CASSQGLPSGRNTGELFF.

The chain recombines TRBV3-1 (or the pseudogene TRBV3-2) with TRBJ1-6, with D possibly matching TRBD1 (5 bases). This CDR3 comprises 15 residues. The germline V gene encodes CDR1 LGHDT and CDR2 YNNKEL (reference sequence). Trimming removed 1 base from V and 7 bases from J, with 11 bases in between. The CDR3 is CASSQGVRANSPLHF. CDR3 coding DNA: TGTGCCAGCAGCCAAGGAGTCAGGGCGAATTCACCCCTCCACTTT.

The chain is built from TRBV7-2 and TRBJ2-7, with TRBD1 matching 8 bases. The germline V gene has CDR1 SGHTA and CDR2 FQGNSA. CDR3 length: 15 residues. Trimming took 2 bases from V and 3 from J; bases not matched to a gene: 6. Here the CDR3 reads CASSLTTGDFYEQYF. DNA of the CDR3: TGTGCCAGCAGCTTAACGACAGGGGATTTCTACGAGCAGTACTTC.

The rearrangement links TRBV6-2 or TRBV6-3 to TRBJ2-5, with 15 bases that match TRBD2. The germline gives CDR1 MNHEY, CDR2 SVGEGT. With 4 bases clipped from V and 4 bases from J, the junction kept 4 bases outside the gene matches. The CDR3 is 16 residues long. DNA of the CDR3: TGTGCCAGCAGTTCCGGGACTAGCGGGAGGCGAGAGACCCAGTACTTC. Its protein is CASSSGTSGRRETQYF.

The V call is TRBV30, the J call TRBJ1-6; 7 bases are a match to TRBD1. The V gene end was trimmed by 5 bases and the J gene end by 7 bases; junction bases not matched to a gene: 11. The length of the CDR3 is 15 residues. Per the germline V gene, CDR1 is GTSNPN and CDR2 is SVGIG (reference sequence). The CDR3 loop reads CAWDATGRKNSPLHF. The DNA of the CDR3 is TGTGCCTGGGACGCGACAGGGAGAAAGAATTCACCCCTCCACTTT.

CDR3 sequence: CASRLDRGGYYGYTF. The DNA for the CDR3 is TGCGCCAGCAGACTTGACAGGGGAGGGTACTATGGCTACACCTTC. This chain joins TRBV5-1 and TRBJ1-2; 8 bases fit TRBD1. This CDR3 region has 15 residues. The germline V gene encodes CDR1 SGHRS and CDR2 YFSETQ. The V and J ends lost 5 bases and 3 bases, in that order; junction bases with no gene match: 9.

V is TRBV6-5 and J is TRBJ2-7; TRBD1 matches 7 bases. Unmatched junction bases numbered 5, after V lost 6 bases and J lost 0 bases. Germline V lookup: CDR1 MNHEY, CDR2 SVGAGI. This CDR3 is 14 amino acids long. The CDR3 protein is CASRSYRGSYEQYF. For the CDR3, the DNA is TGTGCCAGCAGGTCCTACAGGGGCTCCTACGAGCAGTACTTC.

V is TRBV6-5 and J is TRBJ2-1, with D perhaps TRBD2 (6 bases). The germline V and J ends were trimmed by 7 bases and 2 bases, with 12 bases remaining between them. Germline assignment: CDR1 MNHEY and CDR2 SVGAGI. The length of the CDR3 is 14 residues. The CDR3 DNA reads TGTGCCAGCAAGTGGCGGGACCCCTACAATGAGCAGTTCTTC. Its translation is CASKWRDPYNEQFF.

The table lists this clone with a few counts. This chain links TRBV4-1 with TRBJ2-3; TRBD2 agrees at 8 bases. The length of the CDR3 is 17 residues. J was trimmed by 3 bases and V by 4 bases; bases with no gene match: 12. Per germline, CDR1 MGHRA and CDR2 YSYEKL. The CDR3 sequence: CASSRSSSGSVTDTQYF. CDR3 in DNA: TGCGCCAGCAGCCGGTCATCCAGCGGGAGTGTAACAGATACGCAGTATTTT.

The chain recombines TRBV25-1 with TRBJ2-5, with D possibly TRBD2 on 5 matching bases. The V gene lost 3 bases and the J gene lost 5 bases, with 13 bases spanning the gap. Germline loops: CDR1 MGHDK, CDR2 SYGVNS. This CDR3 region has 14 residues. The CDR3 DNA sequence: TGTGCCAGCAGTGATCGGGGTATCGGGGAGACCCAGTACTTC. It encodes CASSDRGIGETQYF.

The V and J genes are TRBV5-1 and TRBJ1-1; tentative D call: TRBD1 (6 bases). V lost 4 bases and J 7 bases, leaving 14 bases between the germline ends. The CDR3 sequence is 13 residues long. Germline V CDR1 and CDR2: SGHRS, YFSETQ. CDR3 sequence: CASSVRDNYEAFF. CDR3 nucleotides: TGCGCCAGCAGCGTCCGGGACAACTATGAAGCTTTCTTT.

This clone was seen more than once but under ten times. CDR3 sequence (DNA): TGCAGCGTAGGGGGGGCGGGCACTGAAGCTTTCTTT. It specifies CSVGGAGTEAFF. This chain connects TRBV29-1 to TRBJ1-1; weak D call: TRBD1 (6 bases). The CDR3 extends over 12 amino acids. V dropped 6 bases and J dropped 4 bases, with 12 bases sitting between them. The germline CDR1 and CDR2 sequences are SQVTM and ANQGSEA.

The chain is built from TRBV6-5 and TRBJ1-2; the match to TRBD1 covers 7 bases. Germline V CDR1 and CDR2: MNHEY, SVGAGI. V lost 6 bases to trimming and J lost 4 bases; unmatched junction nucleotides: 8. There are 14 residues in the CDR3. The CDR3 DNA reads TGTGCCAGCAGGCAGACAGGGCTTCTCTATGGCTACACCTTC. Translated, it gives CASRQTGLLYGYTF.